The 9 T cell receptor beta chains below all came from one sample that was sequenced in a study of Graves' ophthalmopathy and Graves' hyperthyroidism. Amplification of TCR beta CDR3 regions used RNA transcripts. Investigators did first-round RT-PCR with HTBI primers, then second-round multiplex PCR. TCRdb independently ran MiXCR on the multiplex PCR reads; one entry per CDR3 protein. The sample carries 300,000 to 400,000 distinct CDR3 sequences, 15% to 20% recorded once. Sequencing input: peripheral blood. The receptors were gathered from an adult man with Graves' ophthalmopathy.

In its sample, this clonotype was seen many times. The chain recombines TRBV5-6 with TRBJ1-6; D is possibly TRBD1 (5 bases). The length of the CDR3 is 17 residues. The germline gives CDR1 SGHDT, CDR2 YYEEEE. V was trimmed by 4 bases and J by 0 bases, leaving 14 bases between them. CDR3 sequence: CASSSSRESSYNSPLHF. The CDR3 DNA reads as TGTGCCAGCAGCAGCTCCAGGGAAAGCTCCTATAATTCACCCCTCCACTTT. Looking up the rest from reference TRBV5-6 and TRBJ1-6 gives the full variable domain: DAGVTQSPTHLIKTRGQQVTLRCSPKSGHDTVSWYQQALGQGPQFIFQYYEEEERQRGNFPDRFSGHQFPNYSSELNVNALLLGDSALYLCASSSSRESSYNSPLHFGNGTRLTVT.

Worth noting for this clonotype: Relative to the germline gene, one junction end is altered; a read error may explain this. The J gene is TRBJ2-5, the V gene TRBV7-7; the match to TRBD1 covers 8 bases. The germline V gene encodes CDR1 SSHAT and CDR2 FNYEAQ (reference sequence). CDR3 length: 14 residues. Here the CDR3 reads CASRRTGLRETQYF. For the CDR3, the DNA is TGTGCTAGCAGGAGGACAGGGCTTAGAGAGACACAGTACTTC.

This clonotype was seen at least ten times. The V and J genes are TRBV28 and TRBJ2-5; D possibly corresponds to TRBD1 (5 bases). From germline, CDR1 is MDHEN and CDR2 SYDVKM. The CDR3 has 12 residues. V was trimmed by 6 bases and J by 0 bases, leaving 5 bases between them. In DNA, the CDR3 is TGTGCCAGCAGCAGGGACCAAGAGACCCAGTACTTC. It encodes CASSRDQETQYF.

This clonotype was picked up many times. This rearrangement joins TRBV6-1 to TRBJ1-1; D remains unclear. The germline V gene encodes CDR1 MNHNS and CDR2 SASEGT. The germline V and J ends were trimmed by 4 bases and 3 bases, with 15 bases remaining between them. The CDR3 spans 15 residues. The CDR3 protein is CASSAGTTQDTEAFF. The CDR3 DNA reads as TGTGCCAGCAGTGCCGGAACAACCCAGGACACTGAAGCTTTCTTT.

The V call is TRBV11-2, the J call TRBJ1-5; weak D call: TRBD1 (6 bases). Germline V gene data show CDR1 as SGHAT and CDR2 as FQNNGV. Trimming shortened V by 0 bases and J by 4 bases, and 10 bases separated the two germline ends. The CDR3 covers 15 residues. The CDR3: CASSLDGRGNQPQHF. The CDR3 bases are TGTGCCAGCAGCTTAGACGGTAGGGGGAATCAGCCCCAGCATTTT.

This clonotype was observed at least ten times. V and J are TRBV18 and TRBJ1-2; D possibly corresponds to TRBD1 (5 bases). Deletions cut 1 base from V and 6 bases from J, with 9 bases between. The CDR3 consists of 13 residues. Germline V lookup: CDR1 KGHSH, CDR2 LQKENI. The CDR3 protein is CASSPQKTDGYTF. The CDR3 bases are TGTGCCAGCTCACCACAGAAGACAGATGGCTACACCTTC.

At least ten counts were recorded for this clonotype. The V gene is TRBV7-2, the J gene TRBJ1-5; D is uncertain. The germline CDR1 and CDR2 sequences are SGHTA and FQGNSA. The V end lost 5 bases, the J end lost 1 base, and 9 bases lay between the germline ends. CDR3 size: 14 residues. The DNA of the CDR3 is TGTGCCAGCAGCCCCGACTTAAGCAATCAGCCCCAGCATTTT. This encodes CASSPDLSNQPQHF.

Ten or more counts support this clonotype. The DNA of the CDR3 is TGTGCCAGCAGCCTGACAGGGGGCAACCAAGAGACCCAGTACTTC. It specifies CASSLTGGNQETQYF. V and J are TRBV7-9 and TRBJ2-5; 10 nucleotides align to TRBD1. The CDR3 has 15 amino acids. Germline trimming cut 5 bases from V and 0 bases from J; bases unmatched to any gene: 3. Germline CDR1 reads SEHNR; CDR2 reads FQNEAQ (reference sequence).

This clonotype came up many times. The J gene is TRBJ1-2, the V gene TRBV11-2; 7 bases align to TRBD1. Germline-derived CDR1 and CDR2 are SGHAT and FQNNGV. With 7 bases clipped from V and 8 bases from J, the junction kept 13 bases outside the gene matches. The CDR3 contains 14 residues. In DNA form, the CDR3 reads TGTGCCAGCACCCCGTCCGGGACAGTCGGGGGCTACACCTTC. Protein sequence: CASTPSGTVGGYTF.